A single sample gave rise to the 25 T cell receptor beta chains below, sequenced in a study of blood T cell repertoires in COVID-19. Assay used: immunoSEQ multiplex PCR; TCRdb lists only in-frame clones, some missing. Among fewer than 300,000 clones listed, around 86% were seen once. The sequencing sample was made of PBMCs or T cells enriched from blood (not recorded which). The origin of the receptors is a man aged 18 to 29 who had recovered from COVID-19.

The chain couples TRBV28 to TRBJ1-2, with 7 positions matching TRBD1. Germline V gene sequence: CDR1 MDHEN, CDR2 SYDVKM. This CDR3 region has 18 residues. Trimming removed 3 bases from V and 3 bases from J; junction bases left unmatched: 16. CDR3 in amino acids: CASSLSAGTGDVYYGYTF. The CDR3 nucleotides are TGTGCCAGCAGTTTGAGTGCTGGTACAGGGGATGTCTACTATGGCTACACCTTC.

This rearrangement joins TRBV3-1 (or the pseudogene TRBV3-2) to TRBJ2-7; TRBD2 matches 10 bases. The V gene end was trimmed by 2 bases and the J gene end by 6 bases; junction bases not matched to a gene: 4. Germline CDR1 and CDR2: LGHDT and YNNKEL (reference sequence). The CDR3 spans 14 residues. The CDR3 nucleotides read TGTGCCAGCAGCCAACTAGCGGGAGAATCCGAGCAGTACTTC. Protein: CASSQLAGESEQYF.

J is TRBJ2-1 and V is TRBV10-1; 10 nucleotides align to TRBD1. Per the germline V gene, CDR1 is WNHNN and CDR2 is SYGVQD (reference sequence). The CDR3 runs to 14 residues. The ends lost 8 bases at V and 9 bases at J; junction bases unmatched: 10. The CDR3 sequence: CASSDRGHQREQFF. CDR3 DNA: TGCGCCAGCTCAGACAGGGGGCATCAGCGTGAGCAGTTCTTC.

The chain recombines TRBV19 with TRBJ1-2; 7 bases line up with TRBD1. CDR1 is LNHDA and CDR2 is SQIVND in the germline V gene (reference sequence). With 3 bases clipped from V and 8 bases from J, the junction kept 6 bases outside the gene matches. This CDR3 comprises 13 residues. For the CDR3, the DNA is TGTGCCAGTAGTATGCAGGGGGGACGAGGCTACACCTTC. The encoded protein is CASSMQGGRGYTF.

This clone turned up a few times. The V gene is TRBV19, the J gene TRBJ1-5; D gene ambiguous. Germline values: CDR1 LNHDA, CDR2 SQIVND (reference sequence). This CDR3 comprises 16 residues. V was trimmed by 3 bases and J by 3 bases, leaving 15 bases between them. CDR3 loop: CASSIMWAVINQPQHF. In DNA, the CDR3 is TGTGCCAGTAGTATTATGTGGGCAGTGATCAATCAGCCCCAGCATTTT.

This clone was picked up a small number of times. This rearrangement joins TRBV7-9 to TRBJ2-5, with D perhaps TRBD1 (5 bases). Germline assignment: CDR1 SEHNR and CDR2 FQNEAQ (reference sequence). Trimming stripped 1 base from V and 5 bases from J, with 8 bases between. The CDR3 sequence is 13 residues long. The CDR3 sequence is CASSLGAGETQYF. The CDR3 nucleotides read TGTGCCAGCAGCTTAGGGGCAGGGGAGACCCAGTACTTC.

V and J are TRBV5-8 and TRBJ1-2, with 8 positions matching TRBD1. The germline CDR1 and CDR2 sequences are SGHTS and YDEGEE. CDR3 size: 16 residues. Trimming cost V 2 bases and J 2 bases; bases outside gene matches: 8. The CDR3 DNA reads as TGTGCCAGCAGCTTTCTGACAGGGGTGAGGAACTATGGCTACACCTTC. The encoded protein is CASSFLTGVRNYGYTF.

The gene calls are TRBV7-2 and TRBJ2-7, with 7 positions matching TRBD1. Germline V gene sequence: CDR1 SGHTA, CDR2 FQGNSA. The CDR3 loop spans 18 amino acids. Losses at the gene ends were 1 base for V and 1 base for J; bases not matched to a gene: 13. Here the CDR3 reads CASSLVSSGGLISYEQYF. In nucleotides, the CDR3 is TGTGCCAGCAGCTTAGTATCGTCAGGGGGATTGATTTCCTACGAGCAGTACTTC.

V and J are TRBV27 and TRBJ1-6; TRBD1 might be the D (6 bases). The CDR3 is 16 amino acids. Germline V lookup: CDR1 MNHEY, CDR2 SMNVEV (reference sequence). V lost 3 bases and J 7 bases, leaving 16 bases between the germline ends. This chain's CDR3 is CASSLSPTGTNSPLHF. The CDR3 DNA is TGTGCCAGCAGTTTGTCTCCGACAGGTACCAATTCACCCCTCCACTTT.

The chain couples TRBV7-9 to TRBJ1-5; the D gene is possibly TRBD1 (6 bases). Germline-derived CDR1 and CDR2 are SEHNR and FQNEAQ (reference sequence). V was cut by 5 bases and J by 10 bases, with 12 bases left in between. The CDR3 consists of 12 residues. CDR3 nucleotides: TGTGCCAGCAGCGATTCCAGGGGACCCCAGCATTTT. Translated, it gives CASSDSRGPQHF.

The gene calls are TRBV3-1 (or the pseudogene TRBV3-2) and TRBJ2-3; D gene uncertain. CDR1 is LGHDT, CDR2 YNNKEL, per germline (reference sequence). Trimming removed 0 bases at V and 2 bases at J, with 15 bases between. The CDR3 spans 17 residues. CDR3 amino acids: CASSQDPASRFTDTQYF. For the CDR3, the DNA is TGTGCCAGCAGCCAAGACCCCGCGTCCAGGTTCACAGATACGCAGTATTTT.

The chain uses TRBV10-1 and TRBJ1-5; unclear D gene. The CDR3 is 13 amino acids. Germline V gene lookup returns CDR1 WNHNN and CDR2 SYGVQD (reference sequence). The germline V and J ends were trimmed by 3 bases and 3 bases, with 6 bases remaining between them. CDR3 coding DNA: TGCGCCAGCAGTGACCGTTTCAATCAGCCCCAGCATTTT. This encodes CASSDRFNQPQHF.

The CDR3, as DNA: TGTGCCAGCAGCTCCAAGACAGGGTCGTATGGCTACACCTTC. It is translated as CASSSKTGSYGYTF. The chain combines TRBV5-4 with TRBJ1-2; 7 nucleotides line up with TRBD1. This CDR3 comprises 14 residues. The germline gives CDR1 SGHNT, CDR2 YYREEE (reference sequence). Trimming cost V 3 bases and J 5 bases; bases outside gene matches: 7. Complete variable domain (other parts from reference TRBV5-4 and TRBJ1-2): ETGVTQSPTHLIKTRGQQVTLRCSSQSGHNTVSWYQQALGQGPQFIFQYYREEENGRGNFPPRFSGLQFPNYSSELNVNALELDDSALYLCASSSKTGSYGYTFGSGTRLTVV.

The gene calls are TRBV30 and TRBJ1-2; possible D gene TRBD1, 6 bases. With 0 bases removed from V and 7 bases from J, the gap between germline ends came to 9 bases. Germline CDR1 is GTSNPN and CDR2 is SVGIG (reference sequence). The CDR3 is 12 amino acids. The CDR3 protein is CAWSVGGGGYTF. CDR3 coding DNA: TGTGCCTGGAGTGTAGGGGGTGGTGGCTACACCTTC.

The table lists this clone with a count of one. The rearrangement links TRBV12-3 or TRBV12-4 to TRBJ2-2; D unresolved. Trimming pared 6 bases from V and 3 bases from J, leaving 8 bases between. The CDR3 is 13 residues long. CDR3: CASRNVDTGELFF. In DNA form, the CDR3 reads TGTGCCAGCAGAAACGTAGACACCGGGGAGCTGTTTTTT.

The chain employs TRBV19 and TRBJ2-5, with 14 bases that match TRBD2. J was trimmed by 5 bases and V by 7 bases; bases with no gene match: 9. This CDR3 has 16 residues. The germline CDR1 and CDR2 sequences are LNHDA and SQIVND (reference sequence). As DNA, the CDR3 is TGTGCCAGTACGGGGACTAGCGGGAGCGGCAAGGAGACCCAGTACTTC. Protein sequence: CASTGTSGSGKETQYF.

The V call is TRBV15, the J call TRBJ1-4; a possible D gene is TRBD1 (6 bases). The length of the CDR3 is 16 residues. V was shortened by 3 bases and J by 4 bases, with 15 bases between the two germline ends. Germline V CDR1 and CDR2: LNHNV, YYDKDF (reference sequence). CDR3 coding DNA: TGTGCCACCAGCAGGCAACAGGGTCCCGTTAATGAAAAACTGTTTTTT. This gives the protein CATSRQQGPVNEKLFF.

This clone came up a few times. V is TRBV27 and J is TRBJ2-1; 10 nucleotides match TRBD1. The ends lost 2 bases at V and 0 bases at J; junction bases unmatched: 7. This CDR3 region has 18 residues. From germline, CDR1 is MNHEY and CDR2 SMNVEV (reference sequence). CDR3 DNA: TGTGCCAGCAGTTTACCTGGGACAGGGGTTAGCTCCTACAATGAGCAGTTCTTC. Amino acid sequence: CASSLPGTGVSSYNEQFF.

CDR3 coding DNA: TGTGCCATCAGTGATTACTCCCCGCGGGGCTACGAGCAGTACTTC. Its protein is CAISDYSPRGYEQYF. V gene TRBV10-3 combines with J gene TRBJ2-7, with a tentative D call TRBD2 (6 bases). V was clipped by 3 bases and J by 3 bases, with 15 bases between them. The CDR3 is 15 amino acids. In germline, CDR1 is ENHRY, CDR2 SYGVKD.

CDR3 DNA sequence: TGTGCCTGGAGTGTACTTAGCGTCGGTGAGCAGTTCTTC. Residues: CAWSVLSVGEQFF. This rearrangement joins TRBV30 to TRBJ2-1; TRBD2 might be the D (5 bases). The CDR3 totals 13 residues. Germline V gene sequence: CDR1 GTSNPN, CDR2 SVGIG (reference sequence). Deletions cut 0 bases from V and 9 bases from J, with 12 bases between.

This clone was seen once. For the CDR3, the DNA is TGCAGTGCTAGTTCGGGGGGACGTATCCAAGAGACCCAGTACTTC. Encoded protein: CSASSGGRIQETQYF. The chain is built from TRBV20-1 and TRBJ2-5; TRBD2 aligns across 7 bases. Germline lookup yields CDR1 DFQATT and CDR2 SNEGSKA (reference sequence). After removal of 3 bases from V and 1 base from J, the junction contained 8 bases not matched to a gene. The CDR3 extends over 15 amino acids.

This clone was seen once. The genes are TRBV12-3 or TRBV12-4 and TRBJ2-7; D is uncertain. The CDR3 is 12 amino acids. The V end was cut by 5 bases, the J end by 11 bases, with 16 bases between. The CDR3 bases are TGTGCCAGCAGTAATTTAGTGGCGGCGAAGTACTTC. The encoded protein is CASSNLVAAKYF.

This clone was seen only a few times. This sequence joins TRBV4-1 and TRBJ2-3; no definite D call. The CDR3 contains 13 residues. Trimming pared 5 bases from V and 5 bases from J, leaving 11 bases between. Germline loops: CDR1 MGHRA, CDR2 YSYEKL. CDR3 in amino acids: CASSRSQVDTQYF. In DNA form, the CDR3 reads TGCGCCAGCAGCAGAAGCCAGGTAGATACGCAGTATTTT.

The chain employs TRBV3-1 (or the pseudogene TRBV3-2) and TRBJ1-2, with unresolved D. The CDR3 is 14 residues long. Germline CDR1 is LGHDT and CDR2 is YNNKEL (reference sequence). Between the trimmed V and J ends, which lost 0 bases and 4 bases, there was a span of 9 bases. The CDR3 sequence: CASSQDRTSYGYTF. The CDR3, as DNA: TGTGCCAGCAGCCAAGATCGTACGAGCTATGGCTACACCTTC.

In the case of this clone: One end of the junction does not line up with germline, which may come from a read error. The V and J genes are TRBV7-9 and TRBJ2-1; D perhaps matches TRBD1 (6 bases). The CDR3 runs to 14 residues. Germline V gene sequence: CDR1 SEHNR, CDR2 FQNEAQ (reference sequence). The CDR3 DNA is TGTGCCAGCAGCTTAGCGGGGTTGAGGGTCGGGACAATCTTC. Translated, it gives CASSLAGLRVGTIF.